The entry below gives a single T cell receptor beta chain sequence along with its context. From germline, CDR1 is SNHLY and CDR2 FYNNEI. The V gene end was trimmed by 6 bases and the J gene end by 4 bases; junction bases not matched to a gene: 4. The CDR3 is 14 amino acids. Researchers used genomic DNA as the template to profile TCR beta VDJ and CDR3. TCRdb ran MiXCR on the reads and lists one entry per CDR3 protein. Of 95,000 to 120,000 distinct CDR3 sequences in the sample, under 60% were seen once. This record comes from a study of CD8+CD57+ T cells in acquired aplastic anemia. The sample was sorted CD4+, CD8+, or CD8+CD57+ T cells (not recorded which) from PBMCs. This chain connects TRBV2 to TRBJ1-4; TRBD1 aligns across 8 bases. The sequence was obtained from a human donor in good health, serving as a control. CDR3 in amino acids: CASSLQGGNEKLFF. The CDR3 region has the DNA TGTGCCAGCAGCTTACAGGGGGGTAATGAAAAACTGTTTTTT.